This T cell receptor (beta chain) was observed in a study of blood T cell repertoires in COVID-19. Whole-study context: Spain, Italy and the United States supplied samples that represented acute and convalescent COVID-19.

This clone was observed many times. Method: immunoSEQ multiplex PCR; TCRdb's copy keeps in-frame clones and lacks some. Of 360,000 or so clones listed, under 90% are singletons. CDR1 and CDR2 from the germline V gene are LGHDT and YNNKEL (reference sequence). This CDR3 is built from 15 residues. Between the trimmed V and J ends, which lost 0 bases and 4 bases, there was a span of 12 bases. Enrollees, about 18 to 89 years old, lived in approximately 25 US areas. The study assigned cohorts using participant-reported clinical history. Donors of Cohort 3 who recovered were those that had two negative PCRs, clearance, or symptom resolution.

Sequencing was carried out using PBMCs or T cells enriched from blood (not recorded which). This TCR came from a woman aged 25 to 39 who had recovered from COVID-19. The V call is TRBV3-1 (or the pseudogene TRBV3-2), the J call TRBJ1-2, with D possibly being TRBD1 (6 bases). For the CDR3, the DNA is TGTGCCAGCAGCCAAGATACAGGGTTGGGCTATGGCTACACCTTC. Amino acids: CASSQDTGLGYGYTF.